This T cell receptor (beta chain) came from a study of cytomegalovirus exposure and HLA in healthy donors. 60 Vbeta and 13 Jbeta primers were used in PCR. Profiled with immunoSEQ multiplex PCR; TCRdb holds only in-frame clones, not every one. The sample has 200,000 or so clones; approximately 79% are singletons. This clonotype was obtained from a man between 50 and 59 years old in good health and CMV-seronegative. The specimen sequenced was PBMCs.

The chain's CDR3 is CASNGGLSTDTQYF. Written as DNA, the CDR3 is TGTGCCAGCAATGGGGGACTCAGCACAGATACGCAGTATTTT. The chain links TRBV27 to TRBJ2-3; tentative D call: TRBD2 (6 bases). The CDR3 is made up of 14 amino acids. Germline V gene sequence: CDR1 MNHEY, CDR2 SMNVEV (reference sequence). V lost 7 bases to trimming and J lost 0 bases, with 11 bases between them.